This T cell receptor beta chain was retrieved from a study of T-cell memory formation after mild COVID-19 (dated by TCRdb to about 2021). Regarding the complete study: TCR sequence clusters from the two donors were largely donor specific. Longitudinal TCRalpha and TCRbeta repertoire sequencing tracked T-cell clones expanding and contracting after mild COVID-19 in a couple of donors. Two young, previously healthy adult volunteers, one female and one male, were included in the cohort.

On this clonotype: What this receptor recognizes is not known. No quality values exist for individual bases; no much larger clone is one base distant.

The research as a whole found: The second-wave clones that peaked on day 37 were not confirmed to be SARS-CoV-2 specific. Balanced CD4/CD8 phenotypes were observed for clones contracting from day 15 to 85, whereas a bias towards CD4+ was observed for a second wave of clones expanding from day 15 to 37. Only two mild cases were covered in the study, and larger cohorts including severe cases with pre-infection samples were considered necessary. Contracting CD4+ clones were found mainly in CM and EM memory subsets, while CD8+ clones were enriched in EMRA. Some responding clones were found in pre-infection memory, which suggests that pre-existing cross-reactive memory T cells took part in the SARS-CoV-2 response.

Ficoll-Paque density gradient centrifugation was the method used to isolate PBMCs. CDR1 and CDR2 were assigned from the germline V gene as KGHDR and SFDVKD. The germline V and J ends show losses of 6 bases and 8 bases respectively, and no gene match explains 6 bases of the junction. From the cysteine up to the phenylalanine, the CDR3 has a length of 13 residues. The only DNA kept is the CDR3, 39 bases in frame from the first base. Sequencing instrument: Illumina NovaSeq 6000. cDNA libraries for TCRalpha and TCRbeta were prepared by 5'RACE using constant-segment primers, with sample barcodes and unique molecular identifiers added. Trizol reagent was used to extract RNA from every sample. The libraries were amplified in two PCR steps, and the second step added a second sample barcode and Illumina TruSeq adapters. The libraries were sequenced on an Illumina NovaSeq using 2 x 150 bp paired-end reads. From the authors' description of their analysis: Reads were demultiplexed and collapsed into UMI-guided consensus sequences with migec v1.2.7. Using mixcr v2.1.11, UMI consensuses were aligned to TRA and TRB V and J templates and then assembled into clonotypes. Clonotypes were classified as expanded or contracted when called significant by both edgeR and NoisET, with noise models trained on biological replicates. For edgeR calls, the thresholds were a false discovery rate-adjusted p below 0.01 and a log2 fold-change of 1. PCA with hierarchical clustering of max-normalized trajectories of the 1000 most abundant clonotypes was used as exploratory dynamics analysis. Separately sequenced CD4+ and CD8+ repertoires were used to assign the CD4 or CD8 phenotype of responding clones. TCRdb trimmed public reads at Q25 via fastp, called clones via MiXCR and kept in-frame beta chains. When rows share a CDR3 protein, they turn into one entry using the most common DNA and genes. It is TCRdb's table, rather than the study itself, that gives the V and J calls and clone size. The sample table lists about 190,000 distinct CDR3 sequences, approximately 16% of them with a count of one. 2.4% of the sample rests with the top ten.

The sequencing input was PBMCs or a T cell subset sorted from them (not recorded which). This chain joins TRBV24-1 to TRBJ2-1; 7 central nucleotides agree with TRBD2. This TCR came from an adult woman who had mild COVID-19 (a few samples of this study predate the infection). The sample titles of this study are shuffled in the database, so cell type and time point are left out; the donor was told from shared clones. The encoded CDR3 is CATSIAGVDEQFF. The DNA is TGTGCCACCAGTATCGCGGGAGTGGATGAGCAGTTCTTC.